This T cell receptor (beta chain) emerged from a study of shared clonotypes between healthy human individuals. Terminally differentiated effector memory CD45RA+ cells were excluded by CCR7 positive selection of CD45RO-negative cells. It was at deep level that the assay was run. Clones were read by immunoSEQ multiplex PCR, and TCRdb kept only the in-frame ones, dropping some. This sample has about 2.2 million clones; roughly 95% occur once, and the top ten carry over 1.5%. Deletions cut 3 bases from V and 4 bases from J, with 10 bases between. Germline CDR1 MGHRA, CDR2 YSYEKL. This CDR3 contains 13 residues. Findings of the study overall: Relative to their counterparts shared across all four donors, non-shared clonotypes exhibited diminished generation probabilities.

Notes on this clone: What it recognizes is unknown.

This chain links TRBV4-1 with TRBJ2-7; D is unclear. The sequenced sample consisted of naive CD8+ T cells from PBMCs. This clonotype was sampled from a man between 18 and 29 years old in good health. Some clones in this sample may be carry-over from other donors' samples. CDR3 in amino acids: CASSQRRVYEQYF. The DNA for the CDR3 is TGCGCCAGCAGCCAGAGACGGGTGTACGAGCAGTACTTC.